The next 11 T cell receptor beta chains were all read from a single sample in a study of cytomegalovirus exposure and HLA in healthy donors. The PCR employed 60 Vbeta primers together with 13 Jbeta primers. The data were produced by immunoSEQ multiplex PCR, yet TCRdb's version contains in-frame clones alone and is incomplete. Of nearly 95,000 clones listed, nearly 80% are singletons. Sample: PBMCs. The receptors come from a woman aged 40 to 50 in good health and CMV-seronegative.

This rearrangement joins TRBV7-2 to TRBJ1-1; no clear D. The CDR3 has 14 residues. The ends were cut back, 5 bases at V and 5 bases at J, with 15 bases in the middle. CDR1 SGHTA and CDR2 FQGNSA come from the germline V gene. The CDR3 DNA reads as TGTGCCAGCAGCCTATGGACGGGGTTGACTGAAGCTTTCTTT. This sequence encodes CASSLWTGLTEAFF.

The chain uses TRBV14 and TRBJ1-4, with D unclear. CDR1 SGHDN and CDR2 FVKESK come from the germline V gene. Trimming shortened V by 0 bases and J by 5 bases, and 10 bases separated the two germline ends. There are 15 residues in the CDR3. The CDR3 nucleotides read TGTGCCAGCAGCCAAGAGGAGGGCCCCAATGAAAAACTGTTTTTT. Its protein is CASSQEEGPNEKLFF.

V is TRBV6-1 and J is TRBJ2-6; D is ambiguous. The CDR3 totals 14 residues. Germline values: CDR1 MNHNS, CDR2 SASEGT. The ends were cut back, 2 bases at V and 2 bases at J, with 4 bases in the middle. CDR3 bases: TGTGCCAGCAGTGAACAGGCTGGGGCCAACGTCCTGACTTTC. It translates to CASSEQAGANVLTF.

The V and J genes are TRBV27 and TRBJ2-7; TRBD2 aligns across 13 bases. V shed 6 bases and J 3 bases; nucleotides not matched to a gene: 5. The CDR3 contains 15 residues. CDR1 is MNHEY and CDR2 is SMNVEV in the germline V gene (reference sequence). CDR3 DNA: TGTGCCAGCAGCATACGACTAGCGGGGGGCTACGAGCAGTACTTC. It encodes CASSIRLAGGYEQYF.

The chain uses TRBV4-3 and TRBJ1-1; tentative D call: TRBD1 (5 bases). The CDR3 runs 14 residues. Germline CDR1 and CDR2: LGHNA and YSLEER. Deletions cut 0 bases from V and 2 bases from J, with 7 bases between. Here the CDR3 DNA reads TGCGCCAGCAGCCAAGAAGGGGAAAACACTGAAGCTTTCTTT. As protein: CASSQEGENTEAFF.

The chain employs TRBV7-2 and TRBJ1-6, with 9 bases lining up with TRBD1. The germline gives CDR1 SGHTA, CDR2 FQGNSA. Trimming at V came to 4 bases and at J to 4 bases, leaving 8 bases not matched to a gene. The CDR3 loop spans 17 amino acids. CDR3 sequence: CASSSPRTGDYNSPLHF. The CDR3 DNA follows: TGTGCCAGCAGCTCCCCCCGGACAGGGGATTATAATTCACCCCTCCACTTT.

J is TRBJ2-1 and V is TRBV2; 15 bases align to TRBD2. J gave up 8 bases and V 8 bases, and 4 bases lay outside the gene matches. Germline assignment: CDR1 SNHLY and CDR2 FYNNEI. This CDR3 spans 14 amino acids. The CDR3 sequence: CASGLAGGRDEQFF. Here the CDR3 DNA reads TGTGCCAGCGGACTAGCGGGGGGGCGCGATGAGCAGTTCTTC.

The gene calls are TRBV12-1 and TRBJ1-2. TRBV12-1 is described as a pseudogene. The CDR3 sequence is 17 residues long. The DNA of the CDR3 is TGTGCCAGCAGCTTAAAAGGGCCAGCGGAAGCTAACTATGGCTACACCTTC. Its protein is CASSLKGPAEANYGYTF.

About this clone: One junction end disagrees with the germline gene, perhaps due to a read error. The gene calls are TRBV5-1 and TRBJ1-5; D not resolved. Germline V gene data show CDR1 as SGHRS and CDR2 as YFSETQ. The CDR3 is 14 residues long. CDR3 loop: CASSLAPGNQPQNF. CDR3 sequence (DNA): TGCGCCAGCAGCTTGGCCCCGGGGAATCAGCCCCAGAATTTT. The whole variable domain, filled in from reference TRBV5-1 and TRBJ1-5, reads KAGVTQTPRYLIKTRGQQVTLSCSPISGHRSVSWYQQTPGQGLQFLFEYFSETQRNKGNFPGRFSGRQFSNSRSEMNVSTLELGDSALYLCASSLAPGNQPQNFGDGTRLSIL.

In DNA form, the CDR3 reads TGTGCCAGTAGTGACCGACAGGGGATGGGAGAAAAACTGTTTTTT. Protein product: CASSDRQGMGEKLFF. This chain uses TRBV19 with TRBJ1-4, with TRBD1 identical over 8 bases. CDR1 is LNHDA and CDR2 is SQIVND in the germline V gene (reference sequence). This CDR3 has 15 amino acids. J gave up 8 bases and V 5 bases, and 10 bases lay outside the gene matches. The complete variable domain, with remaining parts taken from reference TRBV19 and TRBJ1-4, reads DGGITQSPKYLFRKEGQNVTLSCEQNLNHDAMYWYRQDPGQGLRLIYYSQIVNDFQKGDIAEGYSVSREKKESFPLTVTSAQKNPTAFYLCASSDRQGMGEKLFFGSGTQLSVL.

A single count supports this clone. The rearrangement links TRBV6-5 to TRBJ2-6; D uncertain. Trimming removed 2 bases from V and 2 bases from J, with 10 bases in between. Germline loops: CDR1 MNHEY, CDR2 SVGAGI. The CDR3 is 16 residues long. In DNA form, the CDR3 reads TGTGCCAGCAGTTACACGGGTTTGGCTGGGGCCAACGTCCTGACTTTC. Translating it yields CASSYTGLAGANVLTF.